One and the same sample provided the 32 T cell receptor beta chains below, sequenced in a study of blood T cells in healthy people across ages (dated by TCRdb to 2013 to 2016). Library prep was done by 5' RACE. This sample was sequenced with an Illumina HiSeq 2500. A second PCR of roughly 6 to 11 cycles was run with a J-beta primer mix and a sample-barcoded 5' primer. TCRdb cleaned the public reads at Q25 with fastp, built clones with MiXCR and kept in-frame beta chains. Rows are combined by CDR3 protein, so each entry shows the most common genes and DNA. This sample holds hundreds of thousands of distinct CDR3 sequences; around 20% were observed only once. Jointly, the top ten make up roughly 3.6% of the sample. Input material: blood. Receptors originate from a man between 70 and 80 years old in good health.

This clonotype came up a few times. The chain recombines TRBV5-1 with TRBJ2-5, with 10 nucleotides matching TRBD2. Germline V lookup: CDR1 SGHRS, CDR2 YFSETQ. The CDR3 loop spans 14 amino acids. V trimming: 1 base; J trimming: 5 bases; junction bases outside the gene matches: 2. DNA of the CDR3: TGCGCCAGCAGCTTGAAGACTAGCGGGGAGACCCAGTACTTC. Its translation: CASSLKTSGETQYF. Filled out from reference TRBV5-1 and TRBJ2-5, the complete variable domain reads KAGVTQTPRYLIKTRGQQVTLSCSPISGHRSVSWYQQTPGQGLQFLFEYFSETQRNKGNFPGRFSGRQFSNSRSEMNVSTLELGDSALYLCASSLKTSGETQYFGPGTRLLVL.

This rearrangement joins TRBV5-1 to TRBJ1-6, with TRBD1 matching over 9 bases. The CDR3 has 15 residues. Germline V gene lookup returns CDR1 SGHRS and CDR2 YFSETQ. The V gene end was trimmed by 4 bases and the J gene end by 7 bases; junction bases not matched to a gene: 6. In DNA, the CDR3 is TGCGCCAGCAGCCAGGGGGACAGGGTGAATTCACCCCTCCACTTT. Translation: CASSQGDRVNSPLHF.

V usage is TRBV7-2 and J usage is TRBJ2-5, with 15 bases matching TRBD2. The tail of the sequence fits TRBJ2-7 better, so the J call may be wrong. CDR1 SGHTA and CDR2 FQGNSA come from the germline V gene. The CDR3 is 18 residues long. CDR3: CASSAGTSGRPRSYEQYF. In DNA form, the CDR3 reads TGTGCCAGCAGCGCGGGGACTAGCGGGAGGCCACGCTCCTACGAGCAGTACTTC.

The chain couples TRBV7-2 to TRBJ2-3; 7 positions agree with TRBD2. Per germline, CDR1 SGHTA and CDR2 FQGNSA. V was clipped by 7 bases and J by 2 bases; unmatched bases: 3. This CDR3 spans 13 amino acids. The chain's CDR3 is CASTKRDTDTQYF. The CDR3 nucleotides read TGTGCCAGCACGAAGCGGGACACAGATACGCAGTATTTT.

This clonotype was seen just once. This chain joins TRBV30 and TRBJ2-3; 8 bases map to TRBD2. V lost 2 bases and J lost 2; bases outside the gene matches: 9. Germline CDR1 GTSNPN, CDR2 SVGIG (reference sequence). The CDR3 covers 16 residues. CDR3 in amino acids: CAWSPSRAGATDTQYF. The CDR3 DNA sequence: TGTGCCTGGAGTCCCTCGCGAGCGGGGGCCACAGATACGCAGTATTTT.

This chain uses TRBV6-5 with TRBJ2-5, with 8 nucleotides matching TRBD1. After removal of 6 bases from V and 4 bases from J, the junction contained 4 bases not matched to a gene. Germline V gene data show CDR1 as MNHEY and CDR2 as SVGAGI. The CDR3 runs 13 residues. For the CDR3, the DNA is TGTGCCAGCAGGGACAGGGTAACAGAGACCCAGTACTTC. The encoded protein is CASRDRVTETQYF.

This clonotype came up many times. The V gene is TRBV20-1, the J gene TRBJ1-5, with TRBD1 matching 7 bases. Germline V gene sequence: CDR1 DFQATT, CDR2 SNEGSKA (reference sequence). The CDR3 totals 15 residues. Trimming took 0 bases from V and 3 from J; bases not matched to a gene: 5. The CDR3 here is CSARDPTGSNQPQHF. CDR3 bases: TGCAGTGCTAGAGACCCGACAGGGTCCAATCAGCCCCAGCATTTT.

The chain joins TRBV20-1 to TRBJ2-2; D possibly corresponds to TRBD1 (6 bases). The CDR3 loop spans 14 amino acids. V was shortened by 6 bases and J by 3 bases, with 14 bases between the two germline ends. Germline loops: CDR1 DFQATT, CDR2 SNEGSKA (reference sequence). CDR3 nucleotide sequence: TGCAGTGCAACGGACAGAAGTTACACCGGGGAGCTGTTTTTT. It yields the protein CSATDRSYTGELFF.

The chain links TRBV3-1 to TRBJ1-5; TRBD1 is a possible D gene (6 bases). Germline values: CDR1 LGHDT, CDR2 YNNKEL (reference sequence). V lost 9 bases, J lost 6 bases, and 12 bases lay in between. This CDR3 is 12 amino acids long. As DNA, the CDR3 is TGTGCCAGTTCGGGACAAGGTCAGCCCCAGCATTTT. This sequence encodes CASSGQGQPQHF.

The chain combines TRBV5-4 with TRBJ2-3; unclear D gene. The germline gives CDR1 SGHNT, CDR2 YYREEE (reference sequence). CDR3 length: 15 residues. Trimming cost V 2 bases and J 3 bases, with 13 bases left between them. CDR3 sequence (DNA): TGTGCCAGCAGCTTTCCGGGCCCGGAGACAGATACGCAGTATTTT. It is translated as CASSFPGPETDTQYF.

The chain recombines TRBV20-1 with TRBJ2-1; 14 positions match TRBD2. The CDR3 is 16 residues long. The V and J ends lost 5 bases and 5 bases, in that order; junction bases with no gene match: 8. Germline V gives CDR1 DFQATT, CDR2 SNEGSKA (reference sequence). Written as DNA, the CDR3 is TGCAGTGCTCGCGGGACTAGCGGGAGAGGGAACAATGAGCAGTTCTTC. It specifies CSARGTSGRGNNEQFF.

The chain combines TRBV27 with TRBJ2-7, with 7 bases lining up with TRBD1. There are 14 residues in the CDR3. CDR1 and CDR2 from the germline V gene are MNHEY and SMNVEV (reference sequence). V shed 6 bases, J shed 4 bases, and the junction held 9 bases outside the gene matches. CDR3 protein: CASSPGQRGYEQYF. The CDR3 region has the DNA TGTGCCAGCAGCCCGGGACAGAGGGGTTACGAGCAGTACTTC.

This clonotype occurred a few times. This chain uses TRBV6-1 with TRBJ1-4, with no clear D. The CDR3 extends over 14 amino acids. Germline CDR1 is MNHNS and CDR2 is SASEGT. Trimming left V 8 bases short and J 8 bases short, with 18 bases between. CDR3 nucleotides: TGTGCCAGCTGCGTCGGCCGCACTTGGGAAAAACTGTTTTTT. Amino acid sequence: CASCVGRTWEKLFF.

This clonotype was detected a few times. The gene calls are TRBV12-3 or TRBV12-4 and TRBJ1-1; 7 bases fit TRBD1. Trimming removed 4 bases from V and 5 bases from J; junction bases left unmatched: 7. The CDR3 spans 14 residues. The CDR3 here is CASSSNRGGTEAFF. The DNA for the CDR3 is TGTGCCAGCAGTTCGAACAGGGGAGGAACTGAAGCTTTCTTT.

This clonotype was observed a handful of times. The V call is TRBV25-1, the J call TRBJ2-1, with TRBD2 as a possible D gene (6 bases). Germline CDR1 reads MGHDK; CDR2 reads SYGVNS. The CDR3 extends over 12 amino acids. The germline V and J ends were trimmed by 6 bases and 8 bases, with 11 bases remaining between them. Here the CDR3 reads CASSGSYHEQFF. Here the CDR3 DNA reads TGTGCCAGCAGCGGGAGTTACCATGAGCAGTTCTTC.

The chain joins TRBV5-5 to TRBJ2-7, with D uncertain. The CDR3 spans 15 residues. Trimming removed 4 bases from V and 4 bases from J, with 18 bases in between. Germline CDR1 SGHKS, CDR2 YYEKEE (reference sequence). The CDR3 here is CASSPSRRGSYEQYF. In DNA, the CDR3 is TGTGCCAGCAGCCCGAGCAGGAGAGGTTCGTACGAGCAGTACTTC.

This sequence joins TRBV20-1 and TRBJ2-5, with 7 bases aligning to TRBD2. Looked up from germline, CDR1 is DFQATT and CDR2 is SNEGSKA (reference sequence). V lost 3 bases and J lost 11; bases outside the gene matches: 9. CDR3 size: 12 residues. The CDR3 sequence is CSASLLAGEQYF. The CDR3 nucleotides are TGCAGTGCTAGCCTACTGGCGGGAGAGCAGTACTTC.

This clonotype was seen a few times. The chain uses TRBV4-3 and TRBJ1-2; 7 bases map to TRBD1. This CDR3 has 14 residues. The trim removed 1 base at V and 2 bases at J, leaving 1 base unmatched. The germline CDR1 and CDR2 sequences are LGHNA and YSLEER. CDR3 region: CASSQVQGNYGYTF. The CDR3 bases are TGCGCCAGCAGCCAAGTACAGGGGAACTATGGCTACACCTTC.

The chain links TRBV11-3 to TRBJ2-3, with D maybe TRBD2 (6 bases). The CDR3 runs 16 residues. The germline V gene encodes CDR1 SGHNT and CDR2 YENEEA. Trimming stripped 5 bases from V and 0 bases from J, with 15 bases between. This CDR3 is CASSDGGPSSTDTQYF. In DNA, the CDR3 is TGTGCCAGCAGCGACGGAGGGCCCTCGAGCACAGATACGCAGTATTTT.

This clonotype has just a few counts. V gene TRBV5-1 combines with J gene TRBJ2-5, with D possibly matching TRBD1 (6 bases). CDR3 length: 15 residues. V was cut by 2 bases and J by 4 bases, with 15 bases left in between. Germline-derived CDR1 and CDR2 are SGHRS and YFSETQ. The DNA for the CDR3 is TGCGCCAGCAGCTTACAGGGTTCTCTGGGAGAGACCCAGTACTTC. The encoded protein is CASSLQGSLGETQYF.

This clonotype was seen only a few times. The rearrangement uses TRBV6-6 and TRBJ1-1; no definite D call. V was clipped by 0 bases and J by 5 bases, with 10 bases between them. This CDR3 region has 14 residues. Germline V gene lookup returns CDR1 MNHNY and CDR2 SVGAGI (reference sequence). CDR3 region: CASSYSAGETEAFF. The CDR3 nucleotides read TGTGCCAGCAGTTACTCGGCAGGTGAGACTGAAGCTTTCTTT.

A single count supports this clonotype. The rearrangement uses TRBV6-1 and TRBJ1-3; a possible D gene is TRBD1 (5 bases). V lost 7 bases and J lost 0, with 10 bases in between. The germline CDR1 and CDR2 sequences are MNHNS and SASEGT. The length of the CDR3 is 14 residues. CDR3 protein: CASTRTLSGNTIYF. Written as DNA, the CDR3 is TGTGCCAGCACCCGGACACTCTCTGGAAACACCATATATTTT.

The rearrangement uses TRBV5-1 and TRBJ2-2; 9 bases match TRBD2. Germline loops: CDR1 SGHRS, CDR2 YFSETQ. This CDR3 region has 15 residues. Germline trimming cut 0 bases from V and 5 bases from J; bases unmatched to any gene: 2. As DNA, the CDR3 is TGCGCCAGCAGCTTGGCCGCGGGAGGGACCGGGGAGCTGTTTTTT. The encoded protein is CASSLAAGGTGELFF.

Only a few counts were recorded for this clonotype. This chain joins TRBV4-1 and TRBJ1-4; D is unclear. The CDR3 runs to 15 residues. V was clipped by 0 bases and J by 7 bases, with 12 bases between them. The germline V gene encodes CDR1 MGHRA and CDR2 YSYEKL. The DNA of the CDR3 is TGCGCCAGCAGCCAAGATGGTCGGAACGGTGAAAAACTGTTTTTT. Translated, it gives CASSQDGRNGEKLFF.

The genes are TRBV5-5 and TRBJ2-3, with 14 bases lining up with TRBD2. The CDR3 has 17 residues. From germline, CDR1 is SGHKS and CDR2 YYEKEE (reference sequence). The V gene end was trimmed by 4 bases and the J gene end by 3 bases; junction bases not matched to a gene: 7. CDR3 coding DNA: TGTGCCAGCAGCGCGGGACTAGCGGGAGAACGGACAGATACGCAGTATTTT. The encoded protein is CASSAGLAGERTDTQYF. Together with reference TRBV5-5 and TRBJ2-3, the CDR3 gives the full variable domain: DAGVTQSPTHLIKTRGQQVTLRCSPISGHKSVSWYQQVLGQGPQFIFQYYEKEERGRGNFPDRFSARQFPNYSSELNVNALLLGDSALYLCASSAGLAGERTDTQYFGPGTRLTVL.

The table lists this clonotype with a few counts. The chain combines TRBV20-1 with TRBJ2-5, with TRBD2 matching 13 bases. This CDR3 spans 13 amino acids. With V trimmed by 7 bases and J by 5 bases, 4 bases remained unmatched. From germline, CDR1 is DFQATT and CDR2 SNEGSKA (reference sequence). Here the CDR3 reads CSGGLAGWETQYF. Written as DNA, the CDR3 is TGCAGTGGGGGACTAGCGGGGTGGGAGACCCAGTACTTC.

The chain joins TRBV7-9 to TRBJ2-1, with D hard to call. The CDR3 has 16 amino acids. Between the trimmed V and J ends, which lost 5 bases and 3 bases, there was a span of 17 bases. Germline values: CDR1 SEHNR, CDR2 FQNEAQ (reference sequence). The CDR3 DNA reads TGTGCCAGCAGCCTAGGGCCCTTGATAGGCTACAATGAGCAGTTCTTC. Translating gives CASSLGPLIGYNEQFF.

The chain carries TRBV6-5 and TRBJ2-7, with 15 bases matching TRBD2. The CDR3 length is 15 residues. Trimming at V came to 8 bases and at J to 3 bases, leaving 5 bases not matched to a gene. Germline CDR1 reads MNHEY; CDR2 reads SVGAGI. The CDR3 protein is CASLGLAGGFYEQYF. CDR3 in DNA: TGTGCCAGCCTGGGACTAGCGGGAGGTTTCTACGAGCAGTACTTC.

The chain is built from TRBV10-3 and TRBJ1-2; 10 bases agree with TRBD1. The germline CDR1 and CDR2 sequences are ENHRY and SYGVKD. Trimming at V came to 7 bases and at J to 8 bases, leaving 4 bases not matched to a gene. The CDR3 is made up of 12 amino acids. The CDR3 coding sequence is TGTGCCATCACCGGGACAGGGGACGGCTACACCTTC. Protein: CAITGTGDGYTF.

Of note for this clonotype: Mismatch with germline at one junction end may stem from a read error. The V call is TRBV19, the J call TRBJ2-1; a weak D match, TRBD2 (6 bases). CDR1 and CDR2 from the germline V gene are LNHDA and SQIVND (reference sequence). This CDR3 spans 13 amino acids. In DNA, the CDR3 is TGTGCCAGTAGTAATGGCGGGATAAATGAGCAGTCCTTC. This translates into CASSNGGINEQSF.

J is TRBJ2-1 and V is TRBV29-1; a weak D match, TRBD1 (5 bases). Germline CDR1 SQVTM, CDR2 ANQGSEA. V was shortened by 6 bases and J by 0 bases, with 6 bases between the two germline ends. The CDR3 runs to 12 residues. The CDR3: CSVTASYNEQFF. The DNA for the CDR3 is TGCAGCGTGACAGCCTCCTACAATGAGCAGTTCTTC.

As concerns this clonotype: Germline and junction disagree at one end, which may indicate a read error. The chain links TRBV7-9 to TRBJ2-5; 7 bases are shared with TRBD1. CDR3 size: 15 residues. From germline, CDR1 is SEHNR and CDR2 FQNEAQ (reference sequence). CDR3: CTSSLAEDRQETQYF. CDR3 nucleotides: TGTACCAGCAGCTTAGCCGAGGACAGGCAAGAGACCCAGTACTTC.